This TCR beta chain was identified in a study of early T cells in non-severe SARS-CoV-2 infection. This CDR3 has 16 amino acids. V was clipped by 5 bases and J by 2 bases; unmatched bases: 7. Germline V gene sequence: CDR1 MNHNS, CDR2 SASEGT. TCRdb reprocessed the 5' RACE reads via MiXCR and lists one record per CDR3 protein. The table includes about 98,000 distinct CDR3 sequences, roughly 11% detected once. This clonotype originated in an adult who was a healthcare worker with PCR-confirmed SARS-CoV-2 infection or an uninfected control (not recorded which). The sequencing sample was made of whole blood. The V call is TRBV6-1, the J call TRBJ2-1; 9 bases line up with TRBD2. The CDR3 region is CASSYSTSGAYNEQFF. For the CDR3, the DNA is TGTGCCAGCAGTTATTCGACTAGCGGCGCCTACAATGAGCAGTTCTTC.